These T cell receptor beta chains were read from a single sample in a study of T cells in Graves' hyperthyroidism and ophthalmopathy. TCRdb re-called the multiplex PCR reads with MiXCR, one entry per CDR3 protein. The data hold 250,000 to 300,000 distinct CDR3 sequences, with approximately 13% observed a single time. Sequencing input: blood. These receptor sequences come from a woman between 40 and 50 years old with Graves' hyperthyroidism. Each CDR3 is given with its conserved first and last residue. Fields, in order: D gene, J gene, V gene, clone size, CDR3 DNA, CDR3 protein. D genes are given only for firm matches. The size entry is marked missing in some rows and otherwise reads once, few, many or a size class.

d_call: .
j_call: TRBJ2-1
v_call: TRBV4-2
clone_size: .
cdr3_nt: TGTGCCAGCAGCCTATCCCTGGGACTCCTACTAGTCAATGAGCAGTTCTTC
cdr3_aa: CASSLSLGLLLVNEQFF

d_call: TRBD1
j_call: TRBJ2-7
v_call: TRBV2
clone_size: many
cdr3_nt: TGTGCCAGCAACCGGGACAGGGGGTTGGGCGAGCAGTACTTC
cdr3_aa: CASNRDRGLGEQYF

d_call: .
j_call: TRBJ2-5
v_call: TRBV7-2
clone_size: many
cdr3_nt: TGTGCCAGCAGCCCTCCGGGAGTGCAGGAGACCCAGTACTTC
cdr3_aa: CASSPPGVQETQYF

d_call: TRBD1
j_call: TRBJ2-5
v_call: TRBV11-2
clone_size: many
cdr3_nt: TGTGCCAGCAGCCCGCGCAGGGGGCGCGGTGGAGAGACCCAGTACTTC
cdr3_aa: CASSPRRGRGGETQYF

d_call: .
j_call: TRBJ2-3
v_call: TRBV15
clone_size: few
cdr3_nt: TGTGCCACCAGCGGGGTGAGGACTAGCACAGATACGCAGTATTTT
cdr3_aa: CATSGVRTSTDTQYF

d_call: TRBD2
j_call: TRBJ2-1
v_call: TRBV6-1
clone_size: many
cdr3_nt: TGTGCCAGCAGGCCGGGACTAGCGGGCTATGAGCAGTTCTTC
cdr3_aa: CASRPGLAGYEQFF

d_call: .
j_call: TRBJ1-5
v_call: TRBV7-9
clone_size: once
cdr3_nt: TGTGCCAGCCGGGGCCCTAGCACAGATACGCAGCATTTT
cdr3_aa: CASRGPSTDTQHF

d_call: .
j_call: TRBJ2-4
v_call: TRBV28
clone_size: many
cdr3_nt: TGTGCCAGCAGTTTACGTAGCGTCGGAGCCAAAAACATTCAGTACTTC
cdr3_aa: CASSLRSVGAKNIQYF

d_call: .
j_call: TRBJ1-1
v_call: TRBV7-2
clone_size: many
cdr3_nt: TGTGCCAGCAGCTTAGTGTCGGGGTTGAACACTGAAGCTTTCTTT
cdr3_aa: CASSLVSGLNTEAFF

d_call: TRBD2
j_call: TRBJ2-3
v_call: TRBV7-9
clone_size: many
cdr3_nt: TGTGCCAGCAGCTGGCCGGGGGGGACGCAGTATTTT
cdr3_aa: CASSWPGGTQYF

d_call: .
j_call: TRBJ1-2
v_call: TRBV12-3/TRBV12-4
clone_size: many
cdr3_nt: TGTGCCAGCAGTTCCGCCCCTCCGAGCTACACCTTC
cdr3_aa: CASSSAPPSYTF

d_call: .
j_call: TRBJ2-3
v_call: TRBV7-2
clone_size: many
cdr3_nt: TGTGCCAGCAGCTTAGGATCTATGAGGGGATTCGGGGCGCAGTATTTT
cdr3_aa: CASSLGSMRGFGAQYF

d_call: .
j_call: TRBJ1-5
v_call: TRBV19
clone_size: many
cdr3_nt: TGTGCCAGTAGTATAGGGAGGGTTCGGAATCAGCCCCAGCATTTT
cdr3_aa: CASSIGRVRNQPQHF

d_call: TRBD1
j_call: TRBJ1-2
v_call: TRBV28
clone_size: .
cdr3_nt: TGTGCCAGCAGGTTCGCGACAGGGCGGTATGGCTACACCTTC
cdr3_aa: CASRFATGRYGYTF

d_call: TRBD1
j_call: TRBJ1-1
v_call: TRBV30
clone_size: many
cdr3_nt: TGTGCCTTTGACAGGGATAACACTGAAGCTTTCTTT
cdr3_aa: CAFDRDNTEAFF

d_call: .
j_call: TRBJ2-1
v_call: TRBV12-3/TRBV12-4
clone_size: many
cdr3_nt: TGTGCCAGCAGCTTGGCAGGGAATGAGCAGTTCTTC
cdr3_aa: CASSLAGNEQFF

d_call: TRBD2
j_call: TRBJ2-4
v_call: TRBV7-9
clone_size: .
cdr3_nt: TGTGCCAGCAGCCCCACTAGCGGGAGCGACATTCAGTACTTC
cdr3_aa: CASSPTSGSDIQYF

d_call: TRBD1
j_call: TRBJ2-3
v_call: TRBV24-1
clone_size: .
cdr3_nt: TGTGCCACCAGTGATTTGGGACAGGACACAGATACGCAGTATTTT
cdr3_aa: CATSDLGQDTDTQYF

d_call: TRBD2
j_call: TRBJ2-7
v_call: TRBV7-2
clone_size: many
cdr3_nt: TGTGCCAGCAGCTTAAACTTGGCTAGCGGGAGCCACGAGCAGTACTTC
cdr3_aa: CASSLNLASGSHEQYF

d_call: .
j_call: TRBJ2-3
v_call: TRBV10-3
clone_size: many
cdr3_nt: TGTGCCATCACCCCCGGAGGTCGTTCGGATACGCAGTATTTT
cdr3_aa: CAITPGGRSDTQYF

d_call: TRBD1
j_call: TRBJ2-3
v_call: TRBV7-2
clone_size: few
cdr3_nt: TGTGCCAGCAGCTGGACAGGTGATAGAACAGATACGCAGTATTTT
cdr3_aa: CASSWTGDRTDTQYF

d_call: .
j_call: TRBJ2-2
v_call: TRBV29-1
clone_size: many
cdr3_nt: TGCAGCGTTGAAACCGGCGATAGCGGGGAGCTGTTTTTT
cdr3_aa: CSVETGDSGELFF

d_call: .
j_call: TRBJ1-5
v_call: TRBV28
clone_size: many
cdr3_nt: TGTGCCAGCAGTTTATTCCCCGCTTATAGCAATCAGCCCCAGCATTTT
cdr3_aa: CASSLFPAYSNQPQHF

d_call: TRBD2
j_call: TRBJ2-5
v_call: TRBV4-2
clone_size: few
cdr3_nt: TGTGCCAGCAGCCAAGACCTGACTAGCGGGACTGAGACCCAGTACTTC
cdr3_aa: CASSQDLTSGTETQYF

d_call: TRBD2
j_call: TRBJ2-2
v_call: TRBV7-3
clone_size: .
cdr3_nt: TGTGCCAGCAGCTTAAACGGGGGAGGGGCCGGGGAGCTGTTTTTT
cdr3_aa: CASSLNGGGAGELFF

d_call: .
j_call: TRBJ2-1
v_call: TRBV28
clone_size: many
cdr3_nt: TGTGCCAGCAGTTCCACCCAGGTGGCTTATAGCTCCTACAATGAGCAGTTCTTC
cdr3_aa: CASSSTQVAYSSYNEQFF

d_call: .
j_call: TRBJ2-1
v_call: TRBV19
clone_size: .
cdr3_nt: TGTGCCAGTAGTATACTGGGGCCCGCTTACAATGAGCAGTTCTTC
cdr3_aa: CASSILGPAYNEQFF

d_call: TRBD2
j_call: TRBJ2-7
v_call: TRBV20-1
clone_size: many
cdr3_nt: TGCAGTGCTAGCATTCCTAGCGGCTCCTACGAGCAGTACTTC
cdr3_aa: CSASIPSGSYEQYF

d_call: .
j_call: TRBJ2-2
v_call: TRBV6-1
clone_size: many
cdr3_nt: TGTGCCAGCAGTGCGAGGGTTGGGGAGCTGTTTTTT
cdr3_aa: CASSARVGELFF

d_call: .
j_call: TRBJ2-3
v_call: TRBV7-2
clone_size: .
cdr3_nt: TGTGCCGTTACCCCGGGAAGCACAGATACGCAGTATTTT
cdr3_aa: CAVTPGSTDTQYF

d_call: .
j_call: TRBJ2-1
v_call: TRBV11-2
clone_size: many
cdr3_nt: TGTGCCAGCAGCTTCAGGGGCAATGAGCAGTTCTTC
cdr3_aa: CASSFRGNEQFF

d_call: .
j_call: TRBJ2-5
v_call: TRBV7-8
clone_size: many
cdr3_nt: TGTGCCAGCAGCTTAGTAGCTAGCTCCCAAGAGACCCAGTACTTC
cdr3_aa: CASSLVASSQETQYF

d_call: TRBD1
j_call: TRBJ1-6
v_call: TRBV5-5
clone_size: .
cdr3_nt: TGTGCCAGCAGGGAGCAGACAGGGGGCCCTTCACCCCTCCACTTT
cdr3_aa: CASREQTGGPSPLHF

d_call: .
j_call: TRBJ1-4
v_call: TRBV4-1
clone_size: many
cdr3_nt: TGCGCCAGCAGCCCCGGGCGGGCGGAACTGTTTTTT
cdr3_aa: CASSPGRAELFF

d_call: .
j_call: TRBJ2-1
v_call: TRBV6-2/TRBV6-3
clone_size: .
cdr3_nt: TGTGCCAGCAGTAGGGATTCAAGTGGCCCCTACAATGAGCAGTTCTTC
cdr3_aa: CASSRDSSGPYNEQFF

d_call: .
j_call: TRBJ1-2
v_call: TRBV12-5
clone_size: many
cdr3_nt: TGTGCTAGTGGGACACCATTTAACTATGGCTACACCTTC
cdr3_aa: CASGTPFNYGYTF

d_call: TRBD2
j_call: TRBJ2-1
v_call: TRBV3-1
clone_size: .
cdr3_nt: TGTGCCAGCAGCCCAGGTGGGGGTAGCGGGAGACGCAGCGAGCAGTTCTTC
cdr3_aa: CASSPGGGSGRRSEQFF

d_call: .
j_call: TRBJ1-2
v_call: TRBV6-5
clone_size: .
cdr3_nt: TGTGCCAGCAGTTCCCCCAGGGTTTTGGGTGGCTACACCTTC
cdr3_aa: CASSSPRVLGGYTF

d_call: TRBD1
j_call: TRBJ2-7
v_call: TRBV6-2/TRBV6-3
clone_size: many
cdr3_nt: TGTGCCAGCAGTTTGGGACAGGGAACGGAAAACGAGCAGTACTTC
cdr3_aa: CASSLGQGTENEQYF

d_call: .
j_call: TRBJ2-5
v_call: TRBV13
clone_size: .
cdr3_nt: TGTGCCAGCAGCTTAGAGGCTGAGACCCAGTACTTC
cdr3_aa: CASSLEAETQYF

d_call: TRBD2
j_call: TRBJ2-3
v_call: TRBV2
clone_size: many
cdr3_nt: TGTGCCAGCAGCTACATAGCGGGCCTAAACACAGATACGCAGTATTTT
cdr3_aa: CASSYIAGLNTDTQYF

d_call: TRBD1
j_call: TRBJ2-7
v_call: TRBV28
clone_size: many
cdr3_nt: TGTGCCAGCAGTTTATGGGGGACAGGGGCATACGAGCAGTACTTC
cdr3_aa: CASSLWGTGAYEQYF

d_call: .
j_call: TRBJ2-3
v_call: TRBV29-1
clone_size: medium-sized
cdr3_nt: TGCAGCGTTGAACCGGGCGGTACGGGGGATACGCAGTATTTT
cdr3_aa: CSVEPGGTGDTQYF

d_call: TRBD1
j_call: TRBJ1-1
v_call: TRBV7-2
clone_size: many
cdr3_nt: TGTGCCAGCAGCGAAAACTTCAGGGGGCGGATGAACACTGAAGCTTTCTTT
cdr3_aa: CASSENFRGRMNTEAFF

d_call: TRBD1
j_call: TRBJ1-5
v_call: TRBV6-2/TRBV6-3
clone_size: few
cdr3_nt: TGTGCCAGCAGTTTTTACAGGGGCGGGTCGAATCTGGATCAGCCCCAGCATTTT
cdr3_aa: CASSFYRGGSNLDQPQHF

d_call: .
j_call: TRBJ1-6
v_call: TRBV30
clone_size: few
cdr3_nt: TGTGCCTGGAGTGTAAAAGGGGGGTACGGTTCACCCCTCCACTTT
cdr3_aa: CAWSVKGGYGSPLHF

d_call: TRBD2
j_call: TRBJ2-7
v_call: TRBV19
clone_size: once
cdr3_nt: TGTGCCAGTAGTCCATTAGCGGGAGGCAGGGAGCAGTACTTC
cdr3_aa: CASSPLAGGREQYF

d_call: TRBD1
j_call: TRBJ2-7
v_call: TRBV6-1
clone_size: many
cdr3_nt: TGTGCCAGCAGGAGGGACAGGGGTCACGAGCAGTACTTC
cdr3_aa: CASRRDRGHEQYF

d_call: .
j_call: TRBJ2-7
v_call: TRBV9
clone_size: .
cdr3_nt: TGTGCCAGCAGCGTAGGAGGCGGGAAAGACGAGCAGTACTTC
cdr3_aa: CASSVGGGKDEQYF

d_call: .
j_call: TRBJ1-5
v_call: TRBV15
clone_size: .
cdr3_nt: TGTGCCACCAGCAGAGATAAACAGGACAATCAGCCCCAGCATTTT
cdr3_aa: CATSRDKQDNQPQHF

d_call: TRBD1
j_call: TRBJ1-4
v_call: TRBV20-1
clone_size: few
cdr3_nt: TGCAGTGCGCCACAGTCAGGGGGTGAAAAACTGTTTTTT
cdr3_aa: CSAPQSGGEKLFF

d_call: TRBD1
j_call: TRBJ2-1
v_call: TRBV2
clone_size: many
cdr3_nt: TGTGCCAGCAGTCTCACAGGGGGGAATGAGCAGTTCTTC
cdr3_aa: CASSLTGGNEQFF

d_call: TRBD1
j_call: TRBJ1-2
v_call: TRBV6-2/TRBV6-3
clone_size: .
cdr3_nt: TGTGCCAGCAGTTCAAAAGGCCGACAGGGTTCTAGTGGCTACACCTTC
cdr3_aa: CASSSKGRQGSSGYTF

d_call: .
j_call: TRBJ2-1
v_call: TRBV3-1
clone_size: few
cdr3_nt: TGTGCCAGCAGCCTTCGAGCCTCGTTGTTCTTC
cdr3_aa: CASSLRASLFF

d_call: TRBD1
j_call: TRBJ2-6
v_call: TRBV19
clone_size: few
cdr3_nt: TGTGCCAGTAGTACTGGGACCTCAGGGGGCGCAGGTGGGGCCAACGTCCTGACTTTC
cdr3_aa: CASSTGTSGGAGGANVLTF

d_call: TRBD2
j_call: TRBJ2-3
v_call: TRBV19
clone_size: .
cdr3_nt: TGTGCCAGTAGTACTAGCGGGAGCACAGATACGCAGTATTTT
cdr3_aa: CASSTSGSTDTQYF

d_call: .
j_call: TRBJ2-1
v_call: TRBV12-3/TRBV12-4
clone_size: many
cdr3_nt: TGTGCCAGCAGTCCTCGGAATAATGAGCAGTTCTTC
cdr3_aa: CASSPRNNEQFF

d_call: TRBD2
j_call: TRBJ2-7
v_call: TRBV15
clone_size: once
cdr3_nt: TGTGCCACCAGCAGCCTGGGGCTAGCGGATTACTCCTACGAGCAGTACTTC
cdr3_aa: CATSSLGLADYSYEQYF

d_call: .
j_call: TRBJ2-7
v_call: TRBV2
clone_size: many
cdr3_nt: TGTGCCAGCCTAGGCGGGAATAGTTACGAGCAGTACTTC
cdr3_aa: CASLGGNSYEQYF

d_call: .
j_call: TRBJ2-3
v_call: TRBV25-1
clone_size: many
cdr3_nt: TGTGCCAGCAGTTTTGGACGGAGCACTCTCACAGATACGCAGTATTTT
cdr3_aa: CASSFGRSTLTDTQYF